This record looks at one TCR beta chain sequence and its context. Its antigen is unidentified. There are 14 residues in the CDR3. CDR1 and CDR2 from the germline V gene are MNHEY and SVGEGT. V dropped 7 bases and J dropped 9; count of bases not matched to a gene: 11. The data belong to a study of T cells in Graves' hyperthyroidism and ophthalmopathy. For the study at large: Specimen type is peripheral blood, collected at initial diagnosis prior to any treatment. Study conclusions and caveats: Peripheral blood also featured most of the thyroid clonotypes expanded above 0.001.

PBMCs were collected from a roughly 10 ml volume of fresh peripheral blood. TCR beta CDR3 regions were amplified from RNA transcripts. The TCR CDR3 first-round RT-PCR relied on the HTBI primer set. TCRdb re-called the multiplex PCR reads with MiXCR, one entry per CDR3 protein. Of 250,000 to 300,000 distinct CDR3 sequences in the sample, roughly 19% were seen once. Sequenced input: blood. This clonotype was sampled from a man in his fifties or sixties with Graves' ophthalmopathy. The chain joins TRBV6-2 or TRBV6-3 to TRBJ2-1; 8 bases are a match to TRBD2. CDR3 amino acids: CASISPGTRGEQFF. CDR3 coding DNA: TGTGCCAGCATCTCCCCCGGGACTAGAGGTGAGCAGTTCTTC.